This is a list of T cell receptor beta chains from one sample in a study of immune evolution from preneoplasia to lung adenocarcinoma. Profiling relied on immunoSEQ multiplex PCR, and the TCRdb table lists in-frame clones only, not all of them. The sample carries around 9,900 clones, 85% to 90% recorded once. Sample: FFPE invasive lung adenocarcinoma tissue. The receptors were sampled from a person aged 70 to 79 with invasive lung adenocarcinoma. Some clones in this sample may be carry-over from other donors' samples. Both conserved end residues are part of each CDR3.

CDR3 protein: CASSQISTGGVYGYTF; V gene: TRBV16; J gene: TRBJ1-2
CDR3 protein: CASSRGLNTEAFF; V gene: TRBV27; J gene: TRBJ1-1
CDR3 protein: CASSVGGGGEKLFF; V gene: TRBV9; J gene: TRBJ1-4
CDR3 protein: CAWSVHGPLGETQYF; V gene: TRBV30; J gene: TRBJ2-5
CDR3 protein: CASSFALQGADGYTF; V gene: TRBV5-4; J gene: TRBJ1-2
CDR3 protein: CAISESEGVETQYF; V gene: TRBV10-3; J gene: TRBJ2-5
CDR3 protein: CTGGLMNTEAFF; V gene: TRBV30; J gene: TRBJ1-1
CDR3 protein: CASSIKGINGYTF; V gene: TRBV19; J gene: TRBJ1-2
CDR3 protein: CASSLEVANYGYTF; V gene: TRBV7-8; J gene: TRBJ1-2
CDR3 protein: CASSLEGGQSGANVLTF; V gene: TRBV5-1; J gene: TRBJ2-6
CDR3 protein: CASSLGGIGVEKLFF; V gene: TRBV11-2; J gene: TRBJ1-4
CDR3 protein: CASSIGQGNSNQPQHF; V gene: TRBV19; J gene: TRBJ1-5
CDR3 protein: CAISESVRGYRSGANVLTF; V gene: TRBV10-3; J gene: TRBJ2-6
CDR3 protein: CASILLAGSTDTQYF; V gene: TRBV2; J gene: TRBJ2-3
CDR3 protein: CASSEGGRGTEAFF; V gene: TRBV6-1; J gene: TRBJ1-1
CDR3 protein: CASSPGQGIYGYTF; V gene: TRBV7-2; J gene: TRBJ1-2
CDR3 protein: CASSYGQGSTEAFF; V gene: TRBV6-5; J gene: TRBJ1-1
CDR3 protein: CASSLTGREQPQHF; V gene: TRBV28; J gene: TRBJ1-5
CDR3 protein: CACRRGNTEAFF; V gene: TRBV30; J gene: TRBJ1-1
CDR3 protein: CASSSLQGSSEKLFF; V gene: TRBV28; J gene: TRBJ1-4
CDR3 protein: CASSSPRGSGNEQFF; V gene: TRBV27; J gene: TRBJ2-1
CDR3 protein: CASRPGGGPYEQYF; V gene: TRBV11-2; J gene: TRBJ2-7
CDR3 protein: CASSLGNGGQYEQYF; V gene: TRBV11-2; J gene: TRBJ2-7
CDR3 protein: CSVLDFNYGYTF; V gene: TRBV29-1; J gene: TRBJ1-2
CDR3 protein: CASSLMRGGQDTQYF; V gene: TRBV11-2; J gene: TRBJ2-3
CDR3 protein: CASSLSGQQETQYF; V gene: TRBV5-1; J gene: TRBJ2-5
CDR3 protein: CASSFSLRRSTDTQYF; V gene: TRBV27; J gene: TRBJ2-3
CDR3 protein: CASRRTGFTEAFF; V gene: TRBV27; J gene: TRBJ1-1
CDR3 protein: CASRDAHWGDTQYF; V gene: TRBV10-2; J gene: TRBJ2-3
CDR3 protein: CASSARRLADTYEQYF; V gene: TRBV2; J gene: TRBJ2-7
CDR3 protein: CSVERSASYGYTF; V gene: TRBV29-1; J gene: TRBJ1-2
CDR3 protein: CASSRYGGGEQYF; V gene: TRBV27; J gene: TRBJ2-7
CDR3 protein: CASTSFSGRATTDTQYF; V gene: TRBV28; J gene: TRBJ2-3
CDR3 protein: CASSERFEASEQFF; V gene: TRBV2; J gene: TRBJ2-1
CDR3 protein: CASSPGLDAGELFF; V gene: TRBV14; J gene: TRBJ2-2
CDR3 protein: CATSRDLATTPGQYF; V gene: TRBV15; J gene: TRBJ2-7
CDR3 protein: CASRAGGPETQYF; V gene: TRBV10-2; J gene: TRBJ2-5
CDR3 protein: CASSLGTSPRVSEQYF; V gene: TRBV5-1; J gene: TRBJ2-7
CDR3 protein: CATTTGVNQPQHF; V gene: TRBV6-6; J gene: TRBJ1-5
CDR3 protein: CASSLEWNEQFF; V gene: TRBV5-6; J gene: TRBJ2-1
CDR3 protein: CASSYQPAGGQVYEQYF; V gene: TRBV5-1; J gene: TRBJ2-7
CDR3 protein: CASSHFGEAFF; V gene: TRBV10-2; J gene: TRBJ1-1
CDR3 protein: CGGLSGNTIYF; V gene: TRBV28; J gene: TRBJ1-3
CDR3 protein: CASSLRNEQFF; V gene: TRBV28; J gene: TRBJ2-1
CDR3 protein: CASSRDRGREQYF; V gene: TRBV28; J gene: TRBJ2-7
CDR3 protein: CASSLGLAGAKETQYF; V gene: TRBV5-4; J gene: TRBJ2-5
CDR3 protein: CSVELRGEQYF; V gene: TRBV29-1; J gene: TRBJ2-7
CDR3 protein: CASSLAVNTEAFF; V gene: TRBV5-1; J gene: TRBJ1-1
CDR3 protein: CASSPRDREWDEQFF; V gene: TRBV28; J gene: TRBJ2-1
CDR3 protein: CASSLPKGAGGNTIYF; V gene: TRBV28; J gene: TRBJ1-3
CDR3 protein: CASSQLGTGANVLTF; V gene: TRBV5-1; J gene: TRBJ2-6
CDR3 protein: CATSGAGTGGSEAFF; V gene: TRBV15; J gene: TRBJ1-1
CDR3 protein: CSVRSTGEGRRGYTF; V gene: TRBV29-1; J gene: TRBJ1-2
CDR3 protein: CASSPQGQASYEQYF; V gene: TRBV18; J gene: TRBJ2-7